The 9 T cell receptor beta chains listed next were all sequenced from one sample in a study of spatial heterogeneity in lung cancer. TCRdb reanalysed the 5' RACE reads using MiXCR and keeps one entry per CDR3 protein. The sample has about 39,000 distinct CDR3 sequences; approximately 6.3% are singletons. The time point was: sample taken at primary tumor resection. No cell sorting; template was whole RNA from tumor, lung tissue or PBMC. Sequences were derived from PBMCs, sampled at surgery. The source is a male donor with early-stage non-small cell lung cancer.

Many counts were recorded for this clonotype. V usage is TRBV20-1 and J usage is TRBJ1-5; possibly TRBD1 for D (6 bases). Trimming stripped 3 bases from V and 3 bases from J, with 15 bases between. This CDR3 comprises 15 residues. The germline CDR1 and CDR2 sequences are DFQATT and SNEGSKA (reference sequence). CDR3 nucleotide sequence: TGCAGTGCTAGCGCCCCAGGACAGAACAATCAGCCCCAGCATTTT. Amino acid sequence: CSASAPGQNNQPQHF.

V and J are TRBV7-2 and TRBJ2-3; D assignment may be TRBD1 or TRBD2 (5 bases each). Germline lookup yields CDR1 SGHTA and CDR2 FQGNSA. V lost 5 bases to trimming and J lost 5 bases, with 17 bases between them. The CDR3 is 15 residues long. The chain's CDR3 is CASSPEGSRGDTQYF. CDR3 bases: TGTGCCAGCAGCCCCGAGGGGAGCCGCGGAGATACGCAGTATTTT.

Many counts were recorded for this clonotype. The chain recombines TRBV28 with TRBJ2-1, with 12 bases matching TRBD2. Germline CDR1 and CDR2: MDHEN and SYDVKM. Losses at the gene ends were 3 bases for V and 8 bases for J; bases not matched to a gene: 11. The CDR3 has 17 amino acids. The DNA for the CDR3 is TGTGCCAGCAGTTTCCTTGGACTAGCGGGGACGAGCGATGAGCAGTTCTTC. As protein: CASSFLGLAGTSDEQFF.

The sample holds many counts of this clonotype. This chain uses TRBV11-2 with TRBJ2-1; D possibly corresponds to TRBD1 (6 bases). The germline V and J ends were trimmed by 5 bases and 0 bases, with 14 bases remaining between them. CDR3 length equals 16 residues. Germline values: CDR1 SGHAT, CDR2 FQNNGV. CDR3 nucleotides: TGTGCCAGCAGCCCCAGGGGACCGTCCTCCTACAATGAGCAGTTCTTC. This gives the protein CASSPRGPSSYNEQFF. The entire variable domain, with the rest obtained from reference TRBV11-2 and TRBJ2-1, is as follows: EAGVAQSPRYKIIEKRQSVAFWCNPISGHATLYWYQQILGQGPKLLIQFQNNGVVDDSQLPKDRFSAERLKGVDSTLKIQPAKLEDSAVYLCASSPRGPSSYNEQFFGPGTRLTVL.

This clonotype has at least ten counts. The chain has TRBV28 and TRBJ1-2; maybe TRBD1 (5 bases). V was cut by 4 bases and J by 2 bases, with 11 bases left in between. The CDR3 runs 14 residues. Per the germline V gene, CDR1 is MDHEN and CDR2 is SYDVKM. CDR3 region: CASSSSDTNYGYTF. Written as DNA, the CDR3 is TGTGCCAGCAGTTCCTCGGACACAAACTATGGCTACACCTTC.

This clonotype was picked up many times. The V and J genes are TRBV25-1 and TRBJ2-1; 7 positions agree with TRBD1. The germline V gene encodes CDR1 MGHDK and CDR2 SYGVNS. There are 16 residues in the CDR3. J lost 6 bases, V lost 0 bases, and 8 bases had no gene match. CDR3 sequence reads: CASSEYKGGQVNEQFF. The CDR3 nucleotides read TGTGCCAGCAGTGAATATAAAGGAGGACAGGTCAATGAGCAGTTCTTC.

This clonotype has only a few counts. The rearrangement uses TRBV12-5 and TRBJ2-2; D not certain. CDR3 size: 13 residues. The germline V and J ends were trimmed by 1 base and 5 bases, with 5 bases remaining between them. CDR1 is LGHNT, CDR2 FRNRAP, per germline. The CDR3 bases are TGTGCTAGTGGTTTGGGCGGTACCGGGGAGCTGTTTTTT. The encoded protein is CASGLGGTGELFF.

The sample holds a few counts of this clonotype. The V gene is TRBV3-1, the J gene TRBJ1-2; D call uncertain. This CDR3 has 13 amino acids. Trimming removed 5 bases from V and 8 bases from J, with 15 bases in between. The germline V gene has CDR1 LGHDT and CDR2 YNNKEL (reference sequence). The CDR3 bases are TGTGCCAGCAGCGAGCAGAGACGATCGGGCTACACCTTC. The encoded protein is CASSEQRRSGYTF.

The chain combines TRBV6-2 or TRBV6-3 with TRBJ2-2; 8 bases align to TRBD2. V gave up 1 base and J gave up 3 bases; unmatched junction bases: 1. This CDR3 is 15 amino acids long. Germline lookup yields CDR1 MNHEY and CDR2 SVGEGT. CDR3 sequence (DNA): TGTGCCAGCAGTTACTTAGCGGGGTACACCGGGGAGCTGTTTTTT. Translated: CASSYLAGYTGELFF.